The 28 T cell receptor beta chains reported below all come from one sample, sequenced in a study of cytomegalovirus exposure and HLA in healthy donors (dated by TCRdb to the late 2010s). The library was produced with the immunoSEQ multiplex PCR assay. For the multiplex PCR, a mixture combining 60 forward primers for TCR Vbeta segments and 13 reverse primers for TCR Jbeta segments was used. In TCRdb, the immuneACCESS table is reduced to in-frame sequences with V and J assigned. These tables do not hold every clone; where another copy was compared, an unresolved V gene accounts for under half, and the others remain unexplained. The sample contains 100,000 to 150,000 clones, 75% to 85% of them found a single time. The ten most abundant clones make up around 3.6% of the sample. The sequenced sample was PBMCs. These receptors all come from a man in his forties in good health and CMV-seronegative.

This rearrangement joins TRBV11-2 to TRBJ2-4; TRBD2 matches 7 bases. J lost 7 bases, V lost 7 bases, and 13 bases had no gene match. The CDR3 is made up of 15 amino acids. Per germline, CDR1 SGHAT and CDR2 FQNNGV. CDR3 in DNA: TGTGCCAGCACCCTAAGGCTAGCGGATAGGAACATTCAGTACTTC. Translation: CASTLRLADRNIQYF.

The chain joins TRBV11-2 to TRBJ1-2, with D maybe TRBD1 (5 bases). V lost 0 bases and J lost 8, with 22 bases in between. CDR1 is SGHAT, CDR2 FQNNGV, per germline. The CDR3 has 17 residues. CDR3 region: CASSLESTGGVASGYTF. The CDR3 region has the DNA TGTGCCAGCAGCTTAGAATCCACCGGAGGGGTAGCGAGCGGCTACACCTTC.

The CDR3 DNA follows: TGTGCCAGCTCACGGTCTCAGGGGGAGTATGGCTACACCTTC. Encoded protein: CASSRSQGEYGYTF. V gene TRBV18 combines with J gene TRBJ1-2, with 7 nucleotides matching TRBD1. The CDR3 sequence is 14 residues long. Germline assignment: CDR1 KGHSH and CDR2 LQKENI. Unmatched junction bases numbered 7, after V lost 4 bases and J lost 5 bases. The whole variable domain, filled in from reference TRBV18 and TRBJ1-2, reads NAGVMQNPRHLVRRRGQEARLRCSPMKGHSHVYWYRQLPEEGLKFMVYLQKENIIDESGMPKERFSAEFPKEGPSILRIQQVVRGDSAAYFCASSRSQGEYGYTFGSGTRLTVV.

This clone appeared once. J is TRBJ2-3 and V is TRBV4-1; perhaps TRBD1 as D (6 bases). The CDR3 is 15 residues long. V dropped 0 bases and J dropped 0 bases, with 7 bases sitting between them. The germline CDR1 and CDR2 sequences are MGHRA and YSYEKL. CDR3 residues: CASSQETGSTDTQYF. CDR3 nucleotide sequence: TGCGCCAGCAGCCAAGAGACAGGAAGCACAGATACGCAGTATTTT.

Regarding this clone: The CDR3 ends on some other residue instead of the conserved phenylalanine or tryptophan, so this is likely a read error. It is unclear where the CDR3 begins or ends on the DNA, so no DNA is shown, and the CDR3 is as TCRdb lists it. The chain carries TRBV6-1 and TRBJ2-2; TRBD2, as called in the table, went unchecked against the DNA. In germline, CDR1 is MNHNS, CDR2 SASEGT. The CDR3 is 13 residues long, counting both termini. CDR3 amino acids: CASSVFLSGAPFL.

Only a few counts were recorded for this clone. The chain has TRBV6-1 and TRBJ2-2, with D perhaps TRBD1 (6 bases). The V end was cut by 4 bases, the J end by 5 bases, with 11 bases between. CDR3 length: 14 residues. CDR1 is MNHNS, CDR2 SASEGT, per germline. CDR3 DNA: TGTGCCAGCAGTGCCTACAGGGAAACCGGGGAGCTGTTTTTT. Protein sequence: CASSAYRETGELFF.

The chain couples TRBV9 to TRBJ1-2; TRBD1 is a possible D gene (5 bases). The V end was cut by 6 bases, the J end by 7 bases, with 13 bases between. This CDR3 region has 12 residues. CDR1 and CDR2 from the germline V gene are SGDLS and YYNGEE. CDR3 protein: CASNQQEVGYTF. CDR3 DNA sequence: TGTGCCAGCAACCAACAGGAAGTTGGCTACACCTTC.

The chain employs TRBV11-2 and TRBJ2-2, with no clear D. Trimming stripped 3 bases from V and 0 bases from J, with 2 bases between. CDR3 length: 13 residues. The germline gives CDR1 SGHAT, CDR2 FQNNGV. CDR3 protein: CASSFTNTGELFF. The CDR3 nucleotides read TGTGCCAGCAGCTTTACGAACACCGGGGAGCTGTTTTTT.

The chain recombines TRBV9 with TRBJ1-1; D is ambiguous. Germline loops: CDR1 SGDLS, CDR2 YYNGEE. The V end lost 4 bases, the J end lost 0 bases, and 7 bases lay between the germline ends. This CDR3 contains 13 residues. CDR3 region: CASSPYLNTEAFF. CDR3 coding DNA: TGTGCCAGCAGCCCATACTTGAACACTGAAGCTTTCTTT.

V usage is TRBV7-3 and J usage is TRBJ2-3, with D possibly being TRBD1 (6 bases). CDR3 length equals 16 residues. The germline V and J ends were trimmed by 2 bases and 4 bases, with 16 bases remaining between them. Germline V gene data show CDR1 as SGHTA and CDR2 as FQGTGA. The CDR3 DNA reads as TGTGCCAGCAGCTTACGAGGGGGAGTCCCCCCAGATACGCAGTATTTT. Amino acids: CASSLRGGVPPDTQYF.

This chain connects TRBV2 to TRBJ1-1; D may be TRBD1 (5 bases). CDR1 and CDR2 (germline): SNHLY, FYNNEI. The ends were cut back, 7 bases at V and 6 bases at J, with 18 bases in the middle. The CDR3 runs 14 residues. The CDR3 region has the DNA TGTGCCAGCAAAAAGGGGCCGAATCATCCTGAAGCTTTCTTT. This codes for CASKKGPNHPEAFF.

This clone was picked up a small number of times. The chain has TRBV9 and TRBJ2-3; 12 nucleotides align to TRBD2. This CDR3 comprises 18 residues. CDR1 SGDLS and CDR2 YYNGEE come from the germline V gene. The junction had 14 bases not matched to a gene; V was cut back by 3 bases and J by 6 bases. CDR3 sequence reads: CASSGGSSGGARLDTQYF. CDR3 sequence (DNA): TGTGCCAGCAGCGGAGGTTCTAGCGGGGGGGCCAGGCTTGATACGCAGTATTTT.

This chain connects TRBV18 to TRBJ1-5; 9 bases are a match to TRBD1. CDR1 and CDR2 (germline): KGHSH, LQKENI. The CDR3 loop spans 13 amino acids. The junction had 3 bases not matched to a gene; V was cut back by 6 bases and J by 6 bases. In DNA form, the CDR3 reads TGTGCCAGCTCGGGACAGGGAAGTCAGCCCCAGCATTTT. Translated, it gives CASSGQGSQPQHF. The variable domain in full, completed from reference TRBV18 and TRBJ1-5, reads NAGVMQNPRHLVRRRGQEARLRCSPMKGHSHVYWYRQLPEEGLKFMVYLQKENIIDESGMPKERFSAEFPKEGPSILRIQQVVRGDSAAYFCASSGQGSQPQHFGDGTRLSIL.

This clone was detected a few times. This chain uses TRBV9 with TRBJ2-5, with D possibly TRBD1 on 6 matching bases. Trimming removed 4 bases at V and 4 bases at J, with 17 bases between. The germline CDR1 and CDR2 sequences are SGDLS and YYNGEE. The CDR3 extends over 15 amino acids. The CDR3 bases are TGTGCCAGCAGCCCATACCCCAAGACAGGAGAGACCCAGTACTTC. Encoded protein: CASSPYPKTGETQYF.

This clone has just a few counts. CDR3 in DNA: TGTGCCAGCAGCGGTGGGTGGGGGGGCACAGATACGCAGTATTTT. Its translation is CASSGGWGGTDTQYF. The chain couples TRBV7-2 to TRBJ2-3; tentatively, D is TRBD2 (6 bases). Germline V gives CDR1 SGHTA, CDR2 FQGNSA. V was cut by 5 bases and J by 1 base, with 13 bases left in between. The CDR3 consists of 15 residues.

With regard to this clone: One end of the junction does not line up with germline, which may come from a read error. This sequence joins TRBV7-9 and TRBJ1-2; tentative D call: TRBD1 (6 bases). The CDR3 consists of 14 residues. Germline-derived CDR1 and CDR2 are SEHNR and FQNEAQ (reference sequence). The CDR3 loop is CASSLEQGPPVIAF. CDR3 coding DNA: TGTGCCAGCAGCTTAGAACAGGGCCCGCCGGTTATCGCCTTC.

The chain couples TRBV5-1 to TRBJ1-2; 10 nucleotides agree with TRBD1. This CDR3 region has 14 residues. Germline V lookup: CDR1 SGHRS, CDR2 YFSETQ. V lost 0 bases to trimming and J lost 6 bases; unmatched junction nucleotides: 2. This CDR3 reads CASSLVGTGDGYTF. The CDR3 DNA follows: TGCGCCAGCAGCTTGGTTGGGACAGGGGATGGCTACACCTTC.

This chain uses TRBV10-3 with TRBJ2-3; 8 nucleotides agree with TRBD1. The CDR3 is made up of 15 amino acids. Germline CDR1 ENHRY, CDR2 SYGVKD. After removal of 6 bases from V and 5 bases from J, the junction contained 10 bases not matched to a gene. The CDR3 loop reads CAISPEDRVEDTQYF. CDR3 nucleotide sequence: TGTGCCATCAGCCCCGAGGACAGGGTCGAAGATACGCAGTATTTT.

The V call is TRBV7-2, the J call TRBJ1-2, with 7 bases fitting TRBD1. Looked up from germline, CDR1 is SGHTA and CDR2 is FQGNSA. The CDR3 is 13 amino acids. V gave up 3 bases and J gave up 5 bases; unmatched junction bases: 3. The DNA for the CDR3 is TGTGCCAGCAGCTTTCCAGGGGGGTATGGCTACACCTTC. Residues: CASSFPGGYGYTF.

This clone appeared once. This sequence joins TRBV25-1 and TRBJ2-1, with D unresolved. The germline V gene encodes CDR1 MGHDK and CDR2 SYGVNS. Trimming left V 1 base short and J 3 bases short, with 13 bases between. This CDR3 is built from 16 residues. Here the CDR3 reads CASSELETALYNEQFF. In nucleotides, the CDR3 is TGTGCCAGCAGTGAATTGGAAACAGCCCTCTACAATGAGCAGTTCTTC.

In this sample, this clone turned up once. As DNA, the CDR3 is TGTGCCAGCAGTGAAAGGGGGGGCTACACCTTC. Residues: CASSERGGYTF. The chain has TRBV6-1 and TRBJ1-2; a weak D match, TRBD1 (6 bases). Trimming shortened V by 2 bases and J by 8 bases, and 6 bases separated the two germline ends. Germline CDR1 MNHNS, CDR2 SASEGT. This CDR3 is 11 amino acids long.

CDR3 coding DNA: TGCAGTGCCAGGGGCAGGCACGAGCAGTACTTC. Protein: CSARGRHEQYF. V is TRBV20-1 and J is TRBJ2-7; D may be TRBD1 (6 bases). This CDR3 has 11 amino acids. V lost 6 bases, J lost 5 bases, and 11 bases lay in between. CDR1 DFQATT and CDR2 SNEGSKA come from the germline V gene (reference sequence).

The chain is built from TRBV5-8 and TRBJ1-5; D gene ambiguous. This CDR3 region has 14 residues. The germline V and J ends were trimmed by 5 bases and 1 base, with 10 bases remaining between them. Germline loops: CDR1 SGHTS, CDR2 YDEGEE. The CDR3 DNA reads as TGTGCCAGCAGTTATAGACACAGCAATCAGCCCCAGCATTTT. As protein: CASSYRHSNQPQHF.

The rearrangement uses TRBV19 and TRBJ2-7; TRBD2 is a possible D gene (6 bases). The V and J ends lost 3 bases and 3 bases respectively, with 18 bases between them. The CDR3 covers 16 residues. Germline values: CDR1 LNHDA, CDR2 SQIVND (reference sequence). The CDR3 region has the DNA TGTGCCAGTAGTATCGGGAATCGCGGGGAGATCTACGAGCAGTACTTC. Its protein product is CASSIGNRGEIYEQYF.

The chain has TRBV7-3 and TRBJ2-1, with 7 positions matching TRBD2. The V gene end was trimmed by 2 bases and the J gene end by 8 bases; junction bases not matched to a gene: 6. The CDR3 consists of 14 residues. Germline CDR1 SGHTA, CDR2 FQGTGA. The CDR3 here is CASSLGGGMDEQFF. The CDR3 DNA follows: TGTGCCAGCAGCTTAGGGGGGGGGATGGATGAGCAGTTCTTC.

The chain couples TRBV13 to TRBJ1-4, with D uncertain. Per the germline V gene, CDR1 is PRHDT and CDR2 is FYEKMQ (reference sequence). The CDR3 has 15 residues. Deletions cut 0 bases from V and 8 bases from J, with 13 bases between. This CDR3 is CASSLGSLGGEKLFF. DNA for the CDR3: TGTGCCAGCAGCTTAGGCTCGCTAGGAGGGGAAAAACTGTTTTTT.

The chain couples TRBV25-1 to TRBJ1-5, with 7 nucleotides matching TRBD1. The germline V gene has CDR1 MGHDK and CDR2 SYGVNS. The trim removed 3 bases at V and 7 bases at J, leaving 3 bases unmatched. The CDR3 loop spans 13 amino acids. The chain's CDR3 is CASSDQGGQPQHF. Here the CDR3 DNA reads TGTGCCAGCAGTGACCAGGGGGGACAGCCCCAGCATTTT.

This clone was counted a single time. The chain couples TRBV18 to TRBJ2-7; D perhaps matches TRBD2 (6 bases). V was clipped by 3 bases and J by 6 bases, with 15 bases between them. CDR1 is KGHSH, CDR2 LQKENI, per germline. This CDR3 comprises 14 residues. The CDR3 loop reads CASSPQKGGCEQYF. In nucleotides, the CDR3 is TGTGCCAGCTCACCTCAGAAGGGAGGCTGCGAGCAGTACTTC.